Below are 20 T cell receptor beta chains sequenced from a single sample in a study of T cell changes during pregnancy in multiple sclerosis (dated by TCRdb to the late 2010s). The library was produced with the immunoSEQ multiplex PCR assay. Entries here come from immuneACCESS through TCRdb and include only in-frame sequences with V and J called. Some clones fail to appear in such tables; in the studies checked, an unresolved V gene covers under half of the shortfall, and the cause of the remainder is unknown. This sample is represented by tens of thousands of clones; approximately 90% of them were singletons. The leading ten clones occupy about 3% of the sample. The sample in question was peripheral blood, obtained before pregnancy. The receptors derive from a female donor with multiple sclerosis, enrolled in a pregnancy study.

The V and J genes are TRBV5-4 and TRBJ2-2; D possibly corresponds to TRBD2 (5 bases). Germline-derived CDR1 and CDR2 are SGHNT and YYREEE (reference sequence). The V end was cut by 4 bases, the J end by 2 bases, with 15 bases between. The CDR3 runs 16 residues. Here the CDR3 DNA reads TGTGCCAGCAGCGCTGGACTCATCGTAAACACCGGGGAGCTGTTTTTT. Its translation: CASSAGLIVNTGELFF.

V is TRBV7-8 and J is TRBJ1-2; no definite D call. The V gene's germline CDR1 is SGHVS and CDR2 FQNEAQ. V was shortened by 5 bases and J by 3 bases, with 13 bases between the two germline ends. The CDR3 sequence is 14 residues long. This chain's CDR3 is CASSPRARDYGYTF. CDR3 bases: TGTGCCAGCAGCCCGAGGGCGAGGGACTATGGCTACACCTTC.

This sequence joins TRBV28 and TRBJ2-7; the match to TRBD1 covers 9 bases. Germline CDR1 and CDR2: MDHEN and SYDVKM. This CDR3 spans 14 amino acids. V lost 6 bases, J lost 4 bases, and 7 bases stayed unmatched. As DNA, the CDR3 is TGTGCCAGCAGCCAAACAGGGGGCACTTACGAGCAGTACTTC. Translated: CASSQTGGTYEQYF.

The chain uses TRBV5-6 and TRBJ2-7, with 8 positions matching TRBD1. V lost 0 bases to trimming and J lost 9 bases; unmatched junction nucleotides: 5. Germline CDR1 SGHDT, CDR2 YYEEEE. This CDR3 contains 13 residues. CDR3 sequence reads: CASSLGQGSGQYF. The CDR3 DNA is TGTGCCAGCAGCTTGGGACAGGGGAGTGGGCAGTACTTC.

The V and J genes are TRBV6-5 and TRBJ1-1, with 7 bases lining up with TRBD1. Germline values: CDR1 MNHEY, CDR2 SVGAGI. V gave up 2 bases and J gave up 7 bases; unmatched junction bases: 1. This CDR3 contains 12 residues. The CDR3 protein is CASSYRGREAFF. For the CDR3, the DNA is TGTGCCAGCAGTTACAGGGGGCGTGAAGCTTTCTTT.

This sequence joins TRBV6-1 and TRBJ2-5; D may be TRBD2 (6 bases). In germline, CDR1 is MNHNS, CDR2 SASEGT. This CDR3 is built from 15 residues. The V gene lost 7 bases and the J gene lost 3 bases, with 18 bases spanning the gap. CDR3 DNA: TGTGCCAGCACCGCGGGCTGGGGGGTAGAAGAGACCCAGTACTTC. Amino acid sequence: CASTAGWGVEETQYF.

J is TRBJ1-3 and V is TRBV19; TRBD1 might be the D (5 bases). Germline loops: CDR1 LNHDA, CDR2 SQIVND (reference sequence). Between the trimmed V and J ends, which lost 2 bases and 0 bases, there was a span of 5 bases. The CDR3 sequence is 14 residues long. The CDR3 sequence is CASSIRGSGNTIYF. The CDR3 nucleotides are TGTGCCAGTAGTATAAGGGGCTCTGGAAACACCATATATTTT.

The chain combines TRBV2 with TRBJ2-4; no clear D gene. V was trimmed by 5 bases and J by 0 bases, leaving 11 bases between them. In germline, CDR1 is SNHLY, CDR2 FYNNEI. The CDR3 sequence is 15 residues long. DNA for the CDR3: TGTGCCAGCAGTCGGTGGCAGGAAGCCAAAAACATTCAGTACTTC. Protein product: CASSRWQEAKNIQYF.

The gene calls are TRBV7-2 and TRBJ2-2; the match to TRBD1 covers 8 bases. V lost 8 bases, J lost 1 base, and 6 bases stayed unmatched. This CDR3 region has 15 residues. Germline-derived CDR1 and CDR2 are SGHTA and FQGNSA. The CDR3 spells CASLPGQENTGELFF. CDR3 nucleotides: TGTGCCAGCCTTCCGGGACAGGAGAACACCGGGGAGCTGTTTTTT.

The chain has TRBV19 and TRBJ1-2, with D maybe TRBD1 (5 bases). This CDR3 region has 13 residues. Germline CDR1 LNHDA, CDR2 SQIVND (reference sequence). The V end was cut by 6 bases, the J end by 8 bases, with 16 bases between. CDR3 amino acids: CASSKQGRGGYTF. As DNA, the CDR3 is TGTGCCAGTAGCAAACAAGGAAGGGGAGGCTACACCTTC.

The chain employs TRBV7-9 and TRBJ1-1, with D hard to call. Germline loops: CDR1 SEHNR, CDR2 FQNEAQ (reference sequence). This CDR3 is 11 amino acids long. Trimming stripped 2 bases from V and 8 bases from J, with 6 bases between. The CDR3 region is CASSLFIEAFF. CDR3 bases: TGTGCCAGCAGCTTATTTATCGAAGCTTTCTTT.

The gene calls are TRBV4-3 and TRBJ1-5; the match to TRBD1 covers 9 bases. From germline, CDR1 is LGHNA and CDR2 YSLEER. Losses at the gene ends were 4 bases for V and 3 bases for J; bases not matched to a gene: 10. The CDR3 contains 17 residues. CDR3 coding DNA: TGCGCCAGCAGCCGGGACCTGGGACAGGGCAACAATCAGCCCCAGCATTTT. Its translation is CASSRDLGQGNNQPQHF.

V usage is TRBV27 and J usage is TRBJ1-1; 7 nucleotides match TRBD1. CDR1 MNHEY and CDR2 SMNVEV come from the germline V gene (reference sequence). The CDR3 length is 14 residues. The ends lost 1 base at V and 11 bases at J; junction bases unmatched: 10. Written as DNA, the CDR3 is TGTGCCAGCAGTTTATTCGGGGGAGGACAGGCGGCTTTCTTT. This sequence encodes CASSLFGGGQAAFF.

V usage is TRBV12-5 and J usage is TRBJ2-2, with D possibly being TRBD2 (6 bases). CDR1 is LGHNT and CDR2 is FRNRAP in the germline V gene. V was cut by 5 bases and J by 5 bases, with 15 bases left in between. The CDR3 is made up of 15 amino acids. For the CDR3, the DNA is TGTGCTAGTGGTAGCCCACTGGCGGGGACCGGGGAGCTGTTTTTT. Its protein product is CASGSPLAGTGELFF. Filled out from reference TRBV12-5 and TRBJ2-2, the complete variable domain reads DARVTQTPRHKVTEMGQEVTMRCQPILGHNTVFWYRQTMMQGLELLAYFRNRAPLDDSGMPKDRFSAEMPDATLATLKIQPSEPRDSAVYFCASGSPLAGTGELFFGEGSRLTVL.

The V gene is TRBV30, the J gene TRBJ1-1; D remains ambiguous. V lost 5 bases, J lost 1 base, and 23 bases lay in between. Germline CDR1 GTSNPN, CDR2 SVGIG (reference sequence). This CDR3 spans 17 amino acids. The CDR3 spells CAWVPTSTAGWNTEAFF. For the CDR3, the DNA is TGTGCCTGGGTTCCGACCTCGACCGCAGGTTGGAACACTGAAGCTTTCTTT.

CDR3 amino acids: CASRIDTSANYGYTF. The CDR3 nucleotides read TGTGCCAGTAGGATTGACACCTCCGCGAACTATGGCTACACCTTC. The chain carries TRBV19 and TRBJ1-2; no clear D. V dropped 6 bases and J dropped 2 bases, with 16 bases sitting between them. Germline V lookup: CDR1 LNHDA, CDR2 SQIVND (reference sequence). The CDR3 loop spans 15 amino acids.

The chain couples TRBV7-8 to TRBJ1-1; 7 bases are a match to TRBD1. Germline values: CDR1 SGHVS, CDR2 FQNEAQ. The CDR3 runs 13 residues. With V trimmed by 5 bases and J by 4 bases, 4 bases remained unmatched. The CDR3 DNA reads as TGTGCCAGCAGCGTACAGGGGCTCACTGAAGCTTTCTTT. Its protein product is CASSVQGLTEAFF.

This clone was detected a few times. The V gene is TRBV27, the J gene TRBJ1-2; 9 nucleotides align to TRBD1. The CDR3 contains 14 residues. With 6 bases clipped from V and 8 bases from J, the junction kept 10 bases outside the gene matches. Germline V lookup: CDR1 MNHEY, CDR2 SMNVEV (reference sequence). CDR3 sequence reads: CASSRIDRGKGYTF. The CDR3 DNA reads TGTGCCAGCAGCCGGATAGACAGGGGGAAAGGCTACACCTTC.

V usage is TRBV6-1 and J usage is TRBJ2-7; perhaps TRBD2 as D (6 bases). Germline V gene data show CDR1 as MNHNS and CDR2 as SASEGT. With 5 bases removed from V and 1 base from J, the gap between germline ends came to 15 bases. The CDR3 is 15 amino acids. DNA for the CDR3: TGTGCCAGCAGTTCCTTGCGGGATGGGTCCTACGAGCAGTACTTC. The encoded protein is CASSSLRDGSYEQYF.

The chain joins TRBV6-1 to TRBJ1-4, with D possibly being TRBD1 (6 bases). Germline CDR1 reads MNHNS; CDR2 reads SASEGT. Trimming stripped 6 bases from V and 8 bases from J, with 22 bases between. The CDR3 consists of 16 residues. CDR3 DNA: TGTGCCAGCAGAGAATTACGGACAGCCCTGGGCGAAAAACTGTTTTTT. It encodes CASRELRTALGEKLFF.